The entry below gives a single TCR beta chain sequence along with its context. Its antigen is unidentified. Sequencing was performed with immunoSEQ multiplex PCR; in TCRdb, only in-frame clones are kept and a portion is missing. The profile shows about 160,000 clones, more than 75% of them singletons. Donors were drawn from the approximately 110-subject validation cohort, separate from the roughly 610-subject first cohort. This entry comes from a study of cytomegalovirus exposure and HLA in healthy donors. CDR1 and CDR2 from the germline V gene are MNHEY and SVGAGI. This CDR3 is 14 amino acids long. With V trimmed by 8 bases and J by 6 bases, 10 bases remained unmatched. Findings and limits, study-wide: That first-cohort TCR clusters tended to co-occur in the 95 to 150 validation repertoires was found in a later analysis. In vitro confirmation showed three CMV-associated chains to be CMV antigen specific. The study recorded more than 150 TCR beta chains that were cytomegalovirus-associated.

The sequence was collected from a man between 18 and 29 years old in good health and CMV-seronegative. V and J are TRBV6-5 and TRBJ2-3; TRBD2 matches 8 bases. Sequenced input: PBMCs. CDR3 amino acids: CASRPAGVADTQYF. CDR3 nucleotides: TGTGCCAGCCGCCCAGCGGGAGTCGCGGATACGCAGTATTTT.